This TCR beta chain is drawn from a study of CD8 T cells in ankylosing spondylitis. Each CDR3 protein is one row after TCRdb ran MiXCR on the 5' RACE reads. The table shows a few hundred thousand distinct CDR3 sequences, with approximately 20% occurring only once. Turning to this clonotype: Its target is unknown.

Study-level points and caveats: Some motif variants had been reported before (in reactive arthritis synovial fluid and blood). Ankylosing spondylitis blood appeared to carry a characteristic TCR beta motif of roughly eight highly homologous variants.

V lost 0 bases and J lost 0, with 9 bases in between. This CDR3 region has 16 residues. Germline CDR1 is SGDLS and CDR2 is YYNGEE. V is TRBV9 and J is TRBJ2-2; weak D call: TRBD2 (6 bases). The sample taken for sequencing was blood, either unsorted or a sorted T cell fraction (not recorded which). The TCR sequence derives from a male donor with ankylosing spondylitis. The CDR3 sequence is CASSVAGETNTGELFF. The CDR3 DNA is TGTGCCAGCAGCGTAGCGGGAGAAACGAACACCGGGGAGCTGTTTTTT.